The text below deals with one T cell receptor beta chain. This entry comes from a study of blood T cell repertoires in COVID-19. Study-wide context: The origin of the acute and convalescent COVID-19 samples was the United States, Italy and Spain. Nucleic acid was either cDNA or gDNA, and it came from T cells, B-cell-depleted T cells, or PBMCs.

In the original analysis: By means of reference gene primer amplification, nucleated cell counts were estimated. The data were produced by immunoSEQ multiplex PCR, yet TCRdb's version contains in-frame clones alone and is incomplete. From that table come the V and J calls and clone size; the DNA was used to work out D and trimming. In the table there are roughly 200,000 clones, around nine tenths of which are singletons. This CDR3 is 14 amino acids long. The V gene's germline CDR1 is LGHNA and CDR2 YSLEER. V was shortened by 1 base and J by 4 bases, with 8 bases between the two germline ends. This clonotype was sampled from a man aged 40-49 years with active or convalescent COVID-19. The sequencing sample was made of peripheral blood. This sequence joins TRBV4-3 and TRBJ1-3; D is undetermined. For the CDR3, the DNA is TGCGCCAGCAGCCAAGGACTTACAGGAAACACCATATATTTT. Protein: CASSQGLTGNTIYF.